The sequence of this T cell receptor beta chain was determined in a study of CD8 T cells in cerebrospinal fluid in Alzheimer's disease. General study points: EBV-specific clones were neither the most expanded nor enriched in Alzheimer's patients.

The CDR3 runs 17 residues. Germline-derived CDR1 and CDR2 are LGHNA and YNFKEQ. Measured by frequency, this clonotype is large. Its target is unknown. TCRdb reprocessed the 10x single-cell sequencing reads and stores each CDR3 protein as one record, lacking DNA. The sample includes over a thousand distinct CDR3 sequences. The chain joins TRBV4-2 to TRBJ2-1; TCRdb picks TRBD2, but there is no DNA to check that call. The TCR originated in a human donor in good health. Material for sequencing was cerebrospinal fluid. CDR3 region: CASSSGTSGGKYNEQFF.